These 10 T cell receptor beta chains came from one sample sequenced in a study of blood T cell repertoires in COVID-19 (dated by TCRdb to between 2020 and 2021). Libraries came from the immunoSEQ multiplex PCR assay. TCRdb limited this immuneACCESS table to in-frame rearrangements with V and J called. A share of clones is missing; checked studies link under half to unresolved V genes, and the rest is unexplained. The sample yields around 290,000 clones; about nine tenths were counted once. The biggest ten clones account for about 1.7% of the sample. Specimen: PBMCs or T cells enriched from blood (not recorded which). These TCRs come from a woman aged 40 to 50 who had recovered from COVID-19.

This clone turned up a few times. V is TRBV2 and J is TRBJ1-2; TRBD1 might be the D (6 bases). V gave up 6 bases and J gave up 13 bases, with 18 bases separating them. CDR3 size: 12 residues. Germline V lookup: CDR1 SNHLY, CDR2 FYNNEI. This CDR3 is CASSAGWGRLTF. The CDR3 nucleotides are TGTGCCAGCAGCGCCGGTTGGGGGCGACTCACCTTC.

The V gene is TRBV27, the J gene TRBJ1-1; no definite D call. CDR3 length: 13 amino acids. Between the trimmed V and J ends, which lost 6 bases and 1 base, there was a span of 9 bases. Germline loops: CDR1 MNHEY, CDR2 SMNVEV (reference sequence). Here the CDR3 DNA reads TGTGCCAGCAGAATCGACTGGAACACTGAAGCTTTCTTT. This gives the protein CASRIDWNTEAFF.

DNA of the CDR3: TGTGCCAGCAGTGTAAGGAGGGTTGGCTACACCTTC. It is translated as CASSVRRVGYTF. The V and J genes are TRBV2 and TRBJ1-2; D unclear. Trimming stripped 4 bases from V and 7 bases from J, with 10 bases between. The germline V gene encodes CDR1 SNHLY and CDR2 FYNNEI. The CDR3 length is 12 residues.

CDR3: CASSLGQGGKGEAFF. Here the CDR3 DNA reads TGTGCCAGCAGCTTGGGACAGGGAGGGAAGGGTGAAGCTTTCTTT. The chain combines TRBV7-2 with TRBJ1-1; 9 bases line up with TRBD1. This CDR3 has 15 amino acids. The V and J ends lost 3 bases and 7 bases, in that order; junction bases with no gene match: 9. Germline CDR1 is SGHTA and CDR2 is FQGNSA.

The rearrangement joins TRBV7-3 to TRBJ2-1; TRBD2 aligns across 11 bases. The V gene end was trimmed by 0 bases and the J gene end by 0 bases; junction bases not matched to a gene: 4. The CDR3 length is 18 residues. Germline loops: CDR1 SGHTA, CDR2 FQGTGA. CDR3 nucleotides: TGTGCCAGCAGCTTAACTAGCGGGGGGGCGAGCTCCTACAATGAGCAGTTCTTC. The encoded protein is CASSLTSGGASSYNEQFF.

This chain joins TRBV18 and TRBJ2-1; D might be TRBD2 (6 bases). The V gene's germline CDR1 is KGHSH and CDR2 LQKENI. V was pared by 3 bases and J by 0 bases, with 6 bases between. This CDR3 region has 14 residues. CDR3 sequence reads: CASSPGGSYNEQFF. The CDR3, as DNA: TGTGCCAGCTCACCCGGGGGCTCCTACAATGAGCAGTTCTTC.

Only one count was recorded for this clone. This chain joins TRBV2 and TRBJ1-1; D is undetermined. Germline V CDR1 and CDR2: SNHLY, FYNNEI. CDR3 length: 12 residues. The V and J ends lost 7 bases and 7 bases respectively, with 13 bases between them. As DNA, the CDR3 is TGTGCCAGCATGTTGGGCGCTTATGAAGCTTTCTTT. Amino acids: CASMLGAYEAFF.

V usage is TRBV19 and J usage is TRBJ1-2; weak D call: TRBD1 (5 bases). The CDR3 covers 11 residues. The germline V gene encodes CDR1 LNHDA and CDR2 SQIVND (reference sequence). V was shortened by 9 bases and J by 4 bases, with 9 bases between the two germline ends. In nucleotides, the CDR3 is TGTGCCAGCACAGGCTTCTATGGCTACACCTTC. Protein product: CASTGFYGYTF.

The chain uses TRBV5-4 and TRBJ1-5; no clear D. The ends were cut back, 5 bases at V and 0 bases at J, with 6 bases in the middle. This CDR3 spans 13 amino acids. Per germline, CDR1 SGHNT and CDR2 YYREEE (reference sequence). CDR3 sequence (DNA): TGTGCCAGCAGTTTAGATAGCAATCAGCCCCAGCATTTT. Its protein is CASSLDSNQPQHF.

The chain has TRBV11-3 and TRBJ2-3; unclear D gene. Germline lookup yields CDR1 SGHNT and CDR2 YENEEA. The V end was cut by 4 bases, the J end by 0 bases, with 11 bases between. There are 15 residues in the CDR3. In nucleotides, the CDR3 is TGTGCCAGCAGCTCCGGTGAGACTAGCACAGATACGCAGTATTTT. Translation gives CASSSGETSTDTQYF.